One and the same sample provided the 3 T cell receptor beta chains below, sequenced in a study of blood T cell repertoires in COVID-19. TCRdb's copy holds only in-frame clones and misses some; the assay was immunoSEQ multiplex PCR. The table includes roughly 170,000 clones, about four fifths detected once. Sequenced material: PBMCs or T cells enriched from blood (not recorded which). These receptors were obtained from a woman aged 45-65 years in a cohort exposed to, infected with or recovered from COVID-19 (not recorded which).

This clone turned up a few times. The chain carries TRBV29-1 and TRBJ1-1, with D tentatively TRBD1 (6 bases). CDR3 size: 14 residues. V gave up 8 bases and J gave up 1 base, with 17 bases separating them. The V gene's germline CDR1 is SQVTM and CDR2 ANQGSEA. The CDR3 nucleotides read TGCAGCACCACCACAGGGTTCGGGAACACTGAAGCTTTCTTT. Its translation is CSTTTGFGNTEAFF.

The table lists this clone with a count of one. The V call is TRBV7-3, the J call TRBJ2-1; TRBD2 matches 9 bases. The V gene's germline CDR1 is SGHTA and CDR2 FQGTGA. With V trimmed by 5 bases and J by 4 bases, 6 bases remained unmatched. The CDR3 runs to 15 residues. The CDR3 protein is CASSPREGPYNEQFF. For the CDR3, the DNA is TGTGCCAGCAGCCCGCGGGAGGGCCCTTACAATGAGCAGTTCTTC.

This clone has just a few counts. This chain uses TRBV5-1 with TRBJ2-7; the D is unclear. This CDR3 has 15 residues. The V gene's germline CDR1 is SGHRS and CDR2 YFSETQ. Between the trimmed V and J ends, which lost 3 bases and 5 bases, there was a span of 18 bases. CDR3 region: CASSSDDTSRDEQYF. CDR3 coding DNA: TGCGCCAGCAGCTCCGACGACACCTCCCGCGACGAGCAGTACTTC. The variable domain in full, with the rest retrieved from reference TRBV5-1 and TRBJ2-7, is KAGVTQTPRYLIKTRGQQVTLSCSPISGHRSVSWYQQTPGQGLQFLFEYFSETQRNKGNFPGRFSGRQFSNSRSEMNVSTLELGDSALYLCASSSDDTSRDEQYFGPGTRLTVT.